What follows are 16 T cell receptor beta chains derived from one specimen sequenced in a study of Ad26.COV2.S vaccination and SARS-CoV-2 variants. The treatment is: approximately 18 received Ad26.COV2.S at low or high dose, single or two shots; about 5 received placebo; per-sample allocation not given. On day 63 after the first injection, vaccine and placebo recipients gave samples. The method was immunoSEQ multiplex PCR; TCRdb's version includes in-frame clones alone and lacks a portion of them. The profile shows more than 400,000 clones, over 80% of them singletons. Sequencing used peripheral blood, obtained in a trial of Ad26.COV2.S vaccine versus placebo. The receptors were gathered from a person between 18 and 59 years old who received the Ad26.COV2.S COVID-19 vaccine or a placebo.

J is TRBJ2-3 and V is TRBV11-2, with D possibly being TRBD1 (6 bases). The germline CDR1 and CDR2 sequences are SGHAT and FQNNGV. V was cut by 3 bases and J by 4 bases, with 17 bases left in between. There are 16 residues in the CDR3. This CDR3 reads CASSLGVGAHADTQYF. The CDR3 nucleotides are TGTGCCAGCAGCTTGGGCGTGGGGGCACACGCAGATACGCAGTATTTT.

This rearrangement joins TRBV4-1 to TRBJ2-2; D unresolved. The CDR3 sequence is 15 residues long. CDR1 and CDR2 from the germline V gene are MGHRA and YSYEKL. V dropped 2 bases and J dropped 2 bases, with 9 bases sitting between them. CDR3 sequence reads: CASSQSSINTGELFF. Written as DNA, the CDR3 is TGCGCCAGCAGCCAAAGTTCCATCAACACCGGGGAGCTGTTTTTT.

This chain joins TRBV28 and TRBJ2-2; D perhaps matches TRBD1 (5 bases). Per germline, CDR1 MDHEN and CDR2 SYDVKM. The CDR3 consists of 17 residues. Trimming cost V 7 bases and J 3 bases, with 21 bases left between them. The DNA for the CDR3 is TGTGCCAGCACCTCGGGCAGGGTCTTGGCGTACACCGGGGAGCTGTTTTTT. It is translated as CASTSGRVLAYTGELFF. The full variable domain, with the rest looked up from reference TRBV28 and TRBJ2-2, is DVKVTQSSRYLVKRTGEKVFLECVQDMDHENMFWYRQDPGLGLRLIYFSYDVKMKEKGDIPEGYSVSREKKERFSLILESASTNQTSMYLCASTSGRVLAYTGELFFGEGSRLTVL.

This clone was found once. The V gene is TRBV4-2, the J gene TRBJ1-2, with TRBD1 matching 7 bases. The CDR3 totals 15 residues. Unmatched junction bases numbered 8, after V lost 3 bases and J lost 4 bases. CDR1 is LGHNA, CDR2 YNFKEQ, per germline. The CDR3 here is CASSHRGQLLYGYTF. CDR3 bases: TGTGCCAGCAGCCACCGGGGACAGCTACTCTATGGCTACACCTTC.

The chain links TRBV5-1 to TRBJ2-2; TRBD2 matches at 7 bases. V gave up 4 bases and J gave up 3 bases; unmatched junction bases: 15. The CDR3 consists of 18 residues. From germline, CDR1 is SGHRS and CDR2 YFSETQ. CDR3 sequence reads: CASSGAQRGAFDTGELFF. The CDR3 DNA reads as TGCGCCAGCAGCGGGGCCCAGCGGGGAGCGTTTGACACCGGGGAGCTGTTTTTT.

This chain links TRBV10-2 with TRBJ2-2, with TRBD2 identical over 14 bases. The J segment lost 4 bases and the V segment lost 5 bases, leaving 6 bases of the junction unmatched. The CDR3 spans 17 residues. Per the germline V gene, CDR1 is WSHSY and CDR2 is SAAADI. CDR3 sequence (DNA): TGCGCCAGCAGTAGACTAGCGGGGGGGCTAGGCACCGGGGAGCTGTTTTTT. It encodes CASSRLAGGLGTGELFF.

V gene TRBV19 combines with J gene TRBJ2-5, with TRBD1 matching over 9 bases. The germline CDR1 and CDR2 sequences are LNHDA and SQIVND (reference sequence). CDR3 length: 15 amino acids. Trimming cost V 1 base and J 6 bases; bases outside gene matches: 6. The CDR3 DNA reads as TGTGCCAGTAGTATAGGGGGACAGGGAGAAAAGACCCAGTACTTC. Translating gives CASSIGGQGEKTQYF. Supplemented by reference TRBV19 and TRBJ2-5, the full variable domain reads DGGITQSPKYLFRKEGQNVTLSCEQNLNHDAMYWYRQDPGQGLRLIYYSQIVNDFQKGDIAEGYSVSREKKESFPLTVTSAQKNPTAFYLCASSIGGQGEKTQYFGPGTRLLVL.

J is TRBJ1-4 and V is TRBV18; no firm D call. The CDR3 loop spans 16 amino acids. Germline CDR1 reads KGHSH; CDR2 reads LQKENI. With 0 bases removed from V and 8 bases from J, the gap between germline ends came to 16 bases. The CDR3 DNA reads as TGTGCCAGCTCACCACCTTCTGGGAAAACAACCGAAAAACTGTTTTTT. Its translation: CASSPPSGKTTEKLFF.

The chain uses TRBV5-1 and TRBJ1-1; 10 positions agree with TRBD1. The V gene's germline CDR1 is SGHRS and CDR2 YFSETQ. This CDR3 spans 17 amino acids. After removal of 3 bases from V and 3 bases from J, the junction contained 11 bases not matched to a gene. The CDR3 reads CASSSPRTGGGDTEAFF. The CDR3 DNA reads TGCGCCAGCAGCTCTCCACGGACAGGGGGTGGGGACACTGAAGCTTTCTTT.

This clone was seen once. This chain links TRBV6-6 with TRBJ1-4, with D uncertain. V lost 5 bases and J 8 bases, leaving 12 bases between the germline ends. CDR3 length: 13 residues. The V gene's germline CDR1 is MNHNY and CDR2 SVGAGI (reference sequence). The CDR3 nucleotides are TGTGCCAGCAGTGACCGGCTAAGCGAAAAACTGTTTTTT. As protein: CASSDRLSEKLFF.

The CDR3 protein is CASSLLRGSGANVLTF. CDR3 nucleotides: TGTGCCAGCAGTTTACTAAGGGGCTCTGGGGCCAACGTCCTGACTTTC. The J gene is TRBJ2-6, the V gene TRBV28; D is perhaps TRBD1 (5 bases). This CDR3 is 16 amino acids long. CDR1 is MDHEN and CDR2 is SYDVKM in the germline V gene. V was pared by 2 bases and J by 0 bases, with 8 bases between. Full variable domain (outside the CDR3, taken from reference TRBV28 and TRBJ2-6): DVKVTQSSRYLVKRTGEKVFLECVQDMDHENMFWYRQDPGLGLRLIYFSYDVKMKEKGDIPEGYSVSREKKERFSLILESASTNQTSMYLCASSLLRGSGANVLTFGAGSRLTVL.

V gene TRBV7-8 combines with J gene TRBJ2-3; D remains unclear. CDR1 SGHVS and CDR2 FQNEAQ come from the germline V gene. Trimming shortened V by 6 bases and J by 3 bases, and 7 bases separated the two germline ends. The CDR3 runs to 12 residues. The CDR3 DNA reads TGTGCCAGCAGACGCACGACAGATACGCAGTATTTT. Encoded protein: CASRRTTDTQYF.

CDR3 sequence (DNA): TGTGCCAGCAGCGTAGAGGGGGGATTGGGGACTAATGAAAAACTGTTTTTT. It yields the protein CASSVEGGLGTNEKLFF. The genes are TRBV9 and TRBJ1-4, with D possibly TRBD1 on 6 matching bases. The CDR3 loop spans 17 amino acids. Trimming pared 0 bases from V and 2 bases from J, leaving 14 bases between. Germline values: CDR1 SGDLS, CDR2 YYNGEE. Complete variable domain (other parts from reference TRBV9 and TRBJ1-4): DSGVTQTPKHLITATGQRVTLRCSPRSGDLSVYWYQQSLDQGLQFLIQYYNGEERAKGNILERFSAQQFPDLHSELNLSSLELGDSALYFCASSVEGGLGTNEKLFFGSGTQLSVL.

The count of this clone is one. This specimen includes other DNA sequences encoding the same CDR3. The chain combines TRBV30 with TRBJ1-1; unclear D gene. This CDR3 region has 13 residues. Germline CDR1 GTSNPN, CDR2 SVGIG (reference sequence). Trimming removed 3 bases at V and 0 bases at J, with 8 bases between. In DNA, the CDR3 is TGTGCCTGGAGCCGCGGCATGAACACTGAAGCTTTCTTT. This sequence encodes CAWSRGMNTEAFF.

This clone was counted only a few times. The CDR3 here is CASSPEFGELFF. CDR3 bases: TGTGCCAGCTCACCAGAGTTCGGGGAGCTGTTTTTT. V is TRBV18 and J is TRBJ2-2; D ambiguous. This CDR3 is built from 12 residues. Trimming shortened V by 2 bases and J by 7 bases, and 5 bases separated the two germline ends. Germline CDR1 is KGHSH and CDR2 is LQKENI. Together with reference TRBV18 and TRBJ2-2, the CDR3 gives the full variable domain: NAGVMQNPRHLVRRRGQEARLRCSPMKGHSHVYWYRQLPEEGLKFMVYLQKENIIDESGMPKERFSAEFPKEGPSILRIQQVVRGDSAAYFCASSPEFGELFFGEGSRLTVL.

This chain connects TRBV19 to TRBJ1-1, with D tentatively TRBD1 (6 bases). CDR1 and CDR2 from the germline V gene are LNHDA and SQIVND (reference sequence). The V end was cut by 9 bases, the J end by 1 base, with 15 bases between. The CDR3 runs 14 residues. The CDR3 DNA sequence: TGTGCCAGCAGACCAAAGACAGGGAACACTGAAGCTTTCTTT. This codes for CASRPKTGNTEAFF.